The 3 T cell receptor beta chains given below trace back to one sample, sequenced in a study of cytomegalovirus exposure and HLA in healthy donors. The PCR was carried out with 60 Vbeta primers and 13 Jbeta primers. Measured with immunoSEQ multiplex PCR; TCRdb has only the in-frame clones, and not every one. The table has around 150,000 clones, roughly 80% seen once. Material: PBMCs. The receptors originated from a girl between 5 and 17 years old in good health and CMV-seropositive.

This clone was recorded a few times. The chain combines TRBV7-3 with TRBJ2-1; 10 bases line up with TRBD2. Germline V lookup: CDR1 SGHTA, CDR2 FQGTGA. The CDR3 runs to 16 residues. V dropped 4 bases and J dropped 8; count of bases not matched to a gene: 11. CDR3 coding DNA: TGTGCCAGCAGCTCGCTCCTAGCGGGAGTGGGTGATGAGCAGTTCTTC. The encoded protein is CASSSLLAGVGDEQFF.

This chain connects TRBV9 to TRBJ2-7, with 7 bases matching TRBD1. Germline values: CDR1 SGDLS, CDR2 YYNGEE. V lost 4 bases and J lost 0; bases outside the gene matches: 4. The CDR3 is 14 residues long. The CDR3 bases are TGTGCCAGCAGCACAGGACAGGACTCCTACGAGCAGTACTTC. Its protein is CASSTGQDSYEQYF.

The gene calls are TRBV6-5 and TRBJ2-3; TRBD2 matches at 9 bases. Germline CDR1 reads MNHEY; CDR2 reads SVGAGI. The CDR3 length is 16 residues. V gave up 0 bases and J gave up 3 bases; unmatched junction bases: 4. DNA for the CDR3: TGTGCCAGCAGTTACTCCGGCGGGGGGGCAACAGATACGCAGTATTTT. Encoded protein: CASSYSGGGATDTQYF.